The source of this T cell receptor (beta chain) is a study of cytotoxic CD8 clonotypes in ibrutinib-treated CLL. Libraries were prepared by immunoSEQ multiplex PCR; TCRdb keeps only in-frame clonotypes and omits some of them. The repertoire has some 310,000 clones, around four fifths of them found once; the top ten carry 6.5% to 8.5%. The germline gives CDR1 SGHTS, CDR2 YDEGEE. CDR3 length equals 13 residues. With V trimmed by 4 bases and J by 4 bases, 5 bases remained unmatched. This TCR came from a human donor with chronic lymphocytic leukemia. The input for sequencing was PBMCs, taken before ibrutinib treatment. The V gene is TRBV5-8, the J gene TRBJ2-7; 7 bases map to TRBD1. Written as DNA, the CDR3 is TGTGCCAGCAGCCCCCTGACAGGGTACGAGCAGTACTTC. This codes for CASSPLTGYEQYF.